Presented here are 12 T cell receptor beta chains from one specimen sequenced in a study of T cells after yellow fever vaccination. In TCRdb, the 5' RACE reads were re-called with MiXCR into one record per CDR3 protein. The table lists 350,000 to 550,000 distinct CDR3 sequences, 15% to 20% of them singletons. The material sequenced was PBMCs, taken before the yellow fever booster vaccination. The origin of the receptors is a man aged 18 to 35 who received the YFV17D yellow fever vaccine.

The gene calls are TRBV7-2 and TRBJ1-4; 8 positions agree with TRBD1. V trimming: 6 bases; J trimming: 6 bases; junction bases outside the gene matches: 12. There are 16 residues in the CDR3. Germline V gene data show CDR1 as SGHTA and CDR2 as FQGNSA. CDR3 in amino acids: CASSQGRQGAYEKLFF. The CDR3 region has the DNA TGTGCCAGCAGTCAAGGGCGGCAGGGGGCCTATGAAAAACTGTTTTTT. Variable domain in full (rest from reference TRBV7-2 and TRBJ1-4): GAGVSQSPSNKVTEKGKDVELRCDPISGHTALYWYRQSLGQGLEFLIYFQGNSAPDKSGLPSDRFSAERTGGSVSTLTIQRTQQEDSAVYLCASSQGRQGAYEKLFFGSGTQLSVL.

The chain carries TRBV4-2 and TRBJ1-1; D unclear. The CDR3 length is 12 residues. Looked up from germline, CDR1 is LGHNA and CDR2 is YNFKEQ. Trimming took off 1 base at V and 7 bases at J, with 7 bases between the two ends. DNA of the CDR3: TGTGCCAGCAGCCAAGGTAGCCGTGAAGCTTTCTTT. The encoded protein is CASSQGSREAFF.

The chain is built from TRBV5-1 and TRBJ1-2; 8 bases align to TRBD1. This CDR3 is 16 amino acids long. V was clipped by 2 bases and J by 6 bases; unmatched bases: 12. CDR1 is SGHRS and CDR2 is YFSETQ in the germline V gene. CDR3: CASSFVGQGEGNGYTF. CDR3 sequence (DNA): TGCGCCAGCAGCTTCGTTGGACAGGGTGAAGGGAATGGCTACACCTTC.

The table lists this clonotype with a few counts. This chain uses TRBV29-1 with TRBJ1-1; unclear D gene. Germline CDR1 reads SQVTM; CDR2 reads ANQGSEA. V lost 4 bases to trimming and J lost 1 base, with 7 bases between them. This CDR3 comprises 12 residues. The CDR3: CSVGSGNTEAFF. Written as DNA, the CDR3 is TGCAGCGTTGGCTCCGGGAACACTGAAGCTTTCTTT.

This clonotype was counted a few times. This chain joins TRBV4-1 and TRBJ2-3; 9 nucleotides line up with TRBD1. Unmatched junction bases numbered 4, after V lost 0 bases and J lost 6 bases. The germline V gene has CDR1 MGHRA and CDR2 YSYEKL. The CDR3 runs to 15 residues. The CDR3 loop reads CASSQEGTGWDTQYF. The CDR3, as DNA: TGCGCCAGCAGCCAAGAGGGGACAGGGTGGGATACGCAGTATTTT.

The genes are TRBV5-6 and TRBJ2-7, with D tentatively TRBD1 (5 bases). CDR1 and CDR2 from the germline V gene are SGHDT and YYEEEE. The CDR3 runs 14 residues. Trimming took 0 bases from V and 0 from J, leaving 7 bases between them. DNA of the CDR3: TGTGCCAGCAGCTTGGGTAGGGGCTCCTACGAGCAGTACGTC. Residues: CASSLGRGSYEQYV.

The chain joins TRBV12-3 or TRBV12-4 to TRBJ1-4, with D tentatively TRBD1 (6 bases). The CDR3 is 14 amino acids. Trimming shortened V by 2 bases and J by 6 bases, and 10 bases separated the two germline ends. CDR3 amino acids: CASSLLGADEKLFF. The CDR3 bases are TGTGCCAGCAGTTTATTGGGGGCGGATGAAAAACTGTTTTTT.

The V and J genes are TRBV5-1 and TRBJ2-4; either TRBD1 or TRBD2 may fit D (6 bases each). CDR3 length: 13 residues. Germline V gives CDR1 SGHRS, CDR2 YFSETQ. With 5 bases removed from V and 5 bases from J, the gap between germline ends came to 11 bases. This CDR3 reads CASRGGNQNIQYF. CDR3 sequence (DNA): TGCGCCAGCAGAGGGGGGAACCAAAACATTCAGTACTTC.

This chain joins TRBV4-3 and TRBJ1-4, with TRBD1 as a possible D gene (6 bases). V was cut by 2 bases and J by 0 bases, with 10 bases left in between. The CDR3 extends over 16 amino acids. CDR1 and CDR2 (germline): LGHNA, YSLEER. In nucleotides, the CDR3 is TGCGCCAGCAGCCAACGCCCAGGGGCAACTAATGAAAAACTGTTTTTT. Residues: CASSQRPGATNEKLFF.

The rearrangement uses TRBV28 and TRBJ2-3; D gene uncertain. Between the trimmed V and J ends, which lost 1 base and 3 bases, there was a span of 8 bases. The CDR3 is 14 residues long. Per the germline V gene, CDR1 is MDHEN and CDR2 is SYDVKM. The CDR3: CASSLSGPTDTQYF. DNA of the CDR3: TGTGCCAGCAGTTTATCCGGACCAACAGATACGCAGTATTTT.

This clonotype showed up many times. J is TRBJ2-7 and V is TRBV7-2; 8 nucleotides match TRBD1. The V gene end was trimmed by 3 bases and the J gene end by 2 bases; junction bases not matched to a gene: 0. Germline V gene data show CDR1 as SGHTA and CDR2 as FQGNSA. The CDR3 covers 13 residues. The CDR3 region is CASSLDRAYEQYF. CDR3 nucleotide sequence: TGTGCCAGCAGCTTGGACAGGGCCTACGAGCAGTACTTC.

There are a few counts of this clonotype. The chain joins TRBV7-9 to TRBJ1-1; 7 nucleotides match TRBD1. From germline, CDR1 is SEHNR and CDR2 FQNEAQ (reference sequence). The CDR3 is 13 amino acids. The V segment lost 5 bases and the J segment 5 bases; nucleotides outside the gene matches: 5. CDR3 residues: CASSPEQGTEAFF. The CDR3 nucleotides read TGTGCCAGCAGCCCCGAACAGGGGACTGAAGCTTTCTTT.